These 9 T cell receptor beta chains were all obtained from the same sample, sequenced in a study of T cell changes during pregnancy in multiple sclerosis. Some clones are missing from TCRdb's copy, which holds only in-frame ones; the method was immunoSEQ multiplex PCR. The sample includes roughly 86,000 clones, roughly 92% of them seen just once. This sample comprised peripheral blood, obtained in the first trimester of pregnancy. Source of these receptors: a female donor with multiple sclerosis, enrolled in a pregnancy study.

The J gene is TRBJ2-7, the V gene TRBV5-6; 7 bases agree with TRBD2. The CDR3 has 12 amino acids. The V segment lost 4 bases and the J segment 3 bases; nucleotides outside the gene matches: 1. Germline V gene data show CDR1 as SGHDT and CDR2 as YYEEEE. The CDR3 here is CASSERDYEQYF. The CDR3 DNA reads TGTGCCAGCAGCGAGCGGGACTACGAGCAGTACTTC.

The gene calls are TRBV7-2 and TRBJ1-1, with 10 bases matching TRBD1. Per the germline V gene, CDR1 is SGHTA and CDR2 is FQGNSA. V lost 5 bases, J lost 0 bases, and 9 bases stayed unmatched. The CDR3 runs to 17 residues. CDR3 DNA sequence: TGTGCCAGCAGCCCAGTGACAGGGGGCTGGGTGAACACTGAAGCTTTCTTT. Protein product: CASSPVTGGWVNTEAFF.

This clone was observed a few times. The chain links TRBV5-1 to TRBJ1-3; D is uncertain. The CDR3 totals 14 residues. The germline gives CDR1 SGHRS, CDR2 YFSETQ. With 4 bases removed from V and 2 bases from J, the gap between germline ends came to 10 bases. For the CDR3, the DNA is TGCGCCAGCAGCCCGGGTCGTACTGGAAACACCATATATTTT. As protein: CASSPGRTGNTIYF. The whole variable domain, remainder taken from reference TRBV5-1 and TRBJ1-3, is KAGVTQTPRYLIKTRGQQVTLSCSPISGHRSVSWYQQTPGQGLQFLFEYFSETQRNKGNFPGRFSGRQFSNSRSEMNVSTLELGDSALYLCASSPGRTGNTIYFGEGSWLTVV.

The chain is built from TRBV4-3 and TRBJ2-1, with 8 bases matching TRBD2. In germline, CDR1 is LGHNA, CDR2 YSLEER. V lost 0 bases and J lost 8; bases outside the gene matches: 15. There are 18 residues in the CDR3. The CDR3 region is CASSQEASLAATPYEQFF. The CDR3 DNA is TGCGCCAGCAGCCAAGAAGCATCACTAGCGGCTACCCCCTATGAGCAGTTCTTC.

J is TRBJ2-2 and V is TRBV5-6, with 9 bases lining up with TRBD1. The V segment lost 4 bases and the J segment 2 bases; nucleotides outside the gene matches: 6. This CDR3 is 16 amino acids long. CDR1 and CDR2 (germline): SGHDT, YYEEEE. The CDR3 loop reads CASSLRTGANTGELFF. In DNA form, the CDR3 reads TGTGCCAGCAGCCTACGGACAGGGGCCAACACCGGGGAGCTGTTTTTT.

V is TRBV28 and J is TRBJ2-2; 8 nucleotides line up with TRBD2. The V segment lost 1 base and the J segment 8 bases; nucleotides outside the gene matches: 6. Germline lookup yields CDR1 MDHEN and CDR2 SYDVKM. This CDR3 spans 15 amino acids. CDR3 sequence (DNA): TGTGCCAGCAGTTTATCAGGACTAGCCACGGGGGAGCTGTTTTTT. It specifies CASSLSGLATGELFF.

This clone was observed a single time. The chain employs TRBV29-1 and TRBJ2-7; TRBD2 aligns across 10 bases. The CDR3 loop spans 14 amino acids. Germline V gives CDR1 SQVTM, CDR2 ANQGSEA. The V gene end was trimmed by 4 bases and the J gene end by 7 bases; junction bases not matched to a gene: 10. The CDR3 bases are TGCAGCGTTGGGGGGCTAGCGGGAGTTGCGGAGCAGTACTTC. Its protein product is CSVGGLAGVAEQYF.

This chain links TRBV5-4 with TRBJ2-1, with 7 bases that match TRBD1. J lost 0 bases, V lost 8 bases, and 8 bases had no gene match. CDR1 SGHNT and CDR2 YYREEE come from the germline V gene (reference sequence). The CDR3 totals 15 residues. This CDR3 reads CASQGETSSYNEQFF. The CDR3 DNA reads as TGTGCCAGTCAGGGGGAAACAAGCTCCTACAATGAGCAGTTCTTC.

The gene calls are TRBV27 and TRBJ2-7; 9 bases are a match to TRBD2. The CDR3 sequence is 16 residues long. V shed 7 bases and J 3 bases; nucleotides not matched to a gene: 13. Germline CDR1 reads MNHEY; CDR2 reads SMNVEV (reference sequence). This CDR3 is CASKLHGPSGNYEQYF. CDR3 nucleotides: TGTGCCAGCAAACTTCATGGGCCTAGCGGGAACTACGAGCAGTACTTC.